Below are 23 T cell receptor beta chains sequenced from a single sample in a study of blood T cell repertoires in COVID-19. Here immunoSEQ multiplex PCR was the method, and the copy in TCRdb shows in-frame clones only, minus some. Counted here are about 140,000 clones, 70% to 85% occurring once; the ten biggest clones make up 1.5% to 2%. The sequenced sample was PBMCs or T cells enriched from blood (not recorded which). Every receptor here comes from a woman between 18 and 30 years old who had been exposed to COVID-19.

The chain is built from TRBV3-1 (or the pseudogene TRBV3-2) and TRBJ2-7; D not resolved. The V gene's germline CDR1 is LGHDT and CDR2 YNNKEL (reference sequence). The CDR3 is 11 residues long. V lost 1 base, J lost 5 bases, and 3 bases lay in between. The CDR3 DNA reads as TGTGCCAGCAGCCAAGTTAACGAGCAGTACTTC. It is translated as CASSQVNEQYF.

Only one count was recorded for this clone. CDR3: CASSIHSGVTDTQYF. For the CDR3, the DNA is TGTGCCAGTAGTATACATAGCGGGGTCACAGATACGCAGTATTTT. The V and J genes are TRBV19 and TRBJ2-3; TRBD2 matches at 8 bases. The length of the CDR3 is 15 residues. V trimming: 2 bases; J trimming: 2 bases; junction bases outside the gene matches: 3. Germline-derived CDR1 and CDR2 are LNHDA and SQIVND (reference sequence).

This sequence joins TRBV20-1 and TRBJ2-7; a weak D match, TRBD1 (6 bases). CDR1 DFQATT and CDR2 SNEGSKA come from the germline V gene (reference sequence). The germline V and J ends were trimmed by 3 bases and 3 bases, with 12 bases remaining between them. This CDR3 is 13 amino acids long. Written as DNA, the CDR3 is TGCAGTGCTAGTGTGGGGGCGAACTACGAGCAGTACTTC. Translating gives CSASVGANYEQYF.

This clone has just one count. V gene TRBV2 combines with J gene TRBJ1-4; D remains unclear. The germline V gene has CDR1 SNHLY and CDR2 FYNNEI. CDR3 size: 13 residues. The V end lost 3 bases, the J end lost 5 bases, and 7 bases lay between the germline ends. The CDR3 protein is CASSDARNEKLFF. In nucleotides, the CDR3 is TGTGCCAGCAGTGATGCCAGAAATGAAAAACTGTTTTTT.

V is TRBV3-1 (or the pseudogene TRBV3-2) and J is TRBJ1-1; TRBD1 matches at 9 bases. J lost 5 bases, V lost 5 bases, and 6 bases had no gene match. The CDR3 consists of 14 residues. CDR1 is LGHDT and CDR2 is YNNKEL in the germline V gene (reference sequence). Written as DNA, the CDR3 is TGTGCCAGCAGCACTCCGGACAGGGGAACTGAAGCTTTCTTT. Translating gives CASSTPDRGTEAFF.

The chain joins TRBV28 to TRBJ1-1; 10 bases line up with TRBD1. Germline CDR1 MDHEN, CDR2 SYDVKM. This CDR3 comprises 15 residues. V shed 2 bases and J 5 bases; nucleotides not matched to a gene: 5. The CDR3 coding sequence is TGTGCCAGCAGTTTAGACAGGGGGCGCGGTACTGAAGCTTTCTTT. This translates into CASSLDRGRGTEAFF.

This chain joins TRBV4-1 and TRBJ2-7; no reliable D call. The germline V and J ends were trimmed by 3 bases and 2 bases, with 11 bases remaining between them. Germline V gene data show CDR1 as MGHRA and CDR2 as YSYEKL. This CDR3 spans 14 amino acids. The CDR3 loop is CASSHPPSTYEQYF. The CDR3 nucleotides read TGCGCCAGCAGCCATCCCCCATCTACCTACGAGCAGTACTTC.

The chain couples TRBV4-1 to TRBJ1-2; D is ambiguous. This CDR3 comprises 15 residues. The V end lost 0 bases, the J end lost 0 bases, and 8 bases lay between the germline ends. Germline CDR1 MGHRA, CDR2 YSYEKL. CDR3 region: CASSQDRASNYGYTF. The CDR3 DNA is TGCGCCAGCAGCCAAGATCGCGCGTCTAACTATGGCTACACCTTC.

J is TRBJ1-6 and V is TRBV11-2; D ambiguous. This CDR3 has 15 amino acids. Between the trimmed V and J ends, which lost 4 bases and 4 bases, there was a span of 11 bases. Germline V gene lookup returns CDR1 SGHAT and CDR2 FQNNGV. The CDR3, as DNA: TGTGCCAGCAGCTCCCTCGGGAATTATAATTCACCCCTCCACTTT. It specifies CASSSLGNYNSPLHF.

The J gene is TRBJ1-6, the V gene TRBV2; maybe TRBD1 (6 bases). Germline assignment: CDR1 SNHLY and CDR2 FYNNEI. This CDR3 is built from 14 residues. V gave up 6 bases and J gave up 7 bases, with 13 bases separating them. The CDR3 region is CASSLTGLNSPLHF. CDR3 DNA sequence: TGTGCCAGCAGCTTGACAGGTTTAAATTCACCCCTCCACTTT.

The V and J genes are TRBV10-1 and TRBJ2-3, with D possibly being TRBD2 (6 bases). In germline, CDR1 is WNHNN, CDR2 SYGVQD (reference sequence). Between the trimmed V and J ends, which lost 11 bases and 1 base, there was a span of 13 bases. The length of the CDR3 is 13 residues. The CDR3 protein is CASGRQGTDTQYF. In nucleotides, the CDR3 is TGCGCCTCGGGGAGGCAAGGCACAGATACGCAGTATTTT.

This clone was picked up one time. J is TRBJ1-5 and V is TRBV6-2 or TRBV6-3; 7 nucleotides line up with TRBD1. CDR3 length: 14 amino acids. CDR1 MNHEY and CDR2 SVGEGT come from the germline V gene. J lost 6 bases, V lost 5 bases, and 7 bases had no gene match. DNA of the CDR3: TGTGCCAGCAGTCGACAGGGAGGAAGTCAGCCCCAGCATTTT. Protein: CASSRQGGSQPQHF.

V gene TRBV28 combines with J gene TRBJ1-6, with TRBD1 identical over 8 bases. This CDR3 has 14 residues. CDR1 is MDHEN and CDR2 is SYDVKM in the germline V gene. J gave up 8 bases and V 6 bases, and 6 bases lay outside the gene matches. The CDR3 DNA sequence: TGTGCCAGCAGGTCGGACAGGGTAGATTCACCCCTCCACTTT. This gives the protein CASRSDRVDSPLHF.

V gene TRBV27 combines with J gene TRBJ2-2; 8 nucleotides match TRBD2. The CDR3 length is 16 residues. Trimming removed 5 bases from V and 1 base from J; junction bases left unmatched: 6. CDR1 and CDR2 (germline): MNHEY, SMNVEV (reference sequence). The CDR3 region is CASSHLAGLNTGELFF. CDR3 sequence (DNA): TGTGCCAGCAGTCACCTAGCGGGCTTGAACACCGGGGAGCTGTTTTTT.

The V and J genes are TRBV4-1 and TRBJ2-7; D is perhaps TRBD1 (5 bases). Germline V gives CDR1 MGHRA, CDR2 YSYEKL. V was pared by 1 base and J by 0 bases, with 16 bases between. The CDR3 totals 17 residues. Written as DNA, the CDR3 is TGCGCCAGCAGCCAAGTGGATTTGTGGGGCGCCTCCTACGAGCAGTACTTC. It is translated as CASSQVDLWGASYEQYF.

J is TRBJ2-1 and V is TRBV18, with 7 bases matching TRBD1. Germline V gene data show CDR1 as KGHSH and CDR2 as LQKENI. V lost 3 bases, J lost 7 bases, and 9 bases stayed unmatched. The CDR3 is 15 amino acids. CDR3: CASSPQFSGGNEQFF. The CDR3 bases are TGTGCCAGCTCACCCCAATTCTCAGGGGGAAATGAGCAGTTCTTC.

This sequence joins TRBV30 and TRBJ1-4; 11 positions match TRBD1. Per the germline V gene, CDR1 is GTSNPN and CDR2 is SVGIG (reference sequence). The CDR3 sequence is 16 residues long. V lost 0 bases, J lost 6 bases, and 6 bases stayed unmatched. This CDR3 is CAWSVIPGQGDEKLFF. The CDR3 nucleotides read TGTGCCTGGAGTGTAATACCGGGACAGGGGGATGAAAAACTGTTTTTT.

The V call is TRBV27, the J call TRBJ2-1; D not resolved. Germline CDR1 reads MNHEY; CDR2 reads SMNVEV (reference sequence). The CDR3 runs 15 residues. Trimming took 3 bases from V and 3 from J, leaving 12 bases between them. In DNA, the CDR3 is TGTGCCAGCAGTTTGGGTCTAGGAAGCTACAATGAGCAGTTCTTC. Protein sequence: CASSLGLGSYNEQFF.

J is TRBJ1-5 and V is TRBV28, with TRBD1 matching over 9 bases. The CDR3 loop spans 14 amino acids. Germline CDR1 MDHEN, CDR2 SYDVKM. The V segment lost 6 bases and the J segment 7 bases; nucleotides outside the gene matches: 7. The CDR3 nucleotides are TGTGCCAGCAGAGGGGGACAGGGTGGACAGCCCCAGCATTTT. Translated: CASRGGQGGQPQHF. The variable domain in full, with the rest retrieved from reference TRBV28 and TRBJ1-5, is DVKVTQSSRYLVKRTGEKVFLECVQDMDHENMFWYRQDPGLGLRLIYFSYDVKMKEKGDIPEGYSVSREKKERFSLILESASTNQTSMYLCASRGGQGGQPQHFGDGTRLSIL.

CDR3 sequence (DNA): TGTGCCAGTAGTACGGACAGGGGGCCGAGTGATCAGCCCCAGCATTTT. Amino acids: CASSTDRGPSDQPQHF. This sequence joins TRBV19 and TRBJ1-5; 11 bases align to TRBD1. The CDR3 has 16 amino acids. Losses at the gene ends were 4 bases for V and 5 bases for J; bases not matched to a gene: 7. Per germline, CDR1 LNHDA and CDR2 SQIVND (reference sequence).

This chain uses TRBV7-8 with TRBJ2-6, with 7 bases aligning to TRBD2. The CDR3 length is 21 residues. With V trimmed by 5 bases and J by 0 bases, 19 bases remained unmatched. The germline gives CDR1 SGHVS, CDR2 FQNEAQ. CDR3 nucleotides: TGTGCCAGCAGCCCCCGGGGGGTTTTTGAGGGGCCTTACTCTGGGGCCAACGTCCTGACTTTC. Encoded protein: CASSPRGVFEGPYSGANVLTF.

This rearrangement joins TRBV5-6 to TRBJ2-3; TRBD2 might be the D (5 bases). The germline V gene has CDR1 SGHDT and CDR2 YYEEEE. CDR3 length equals 16 residues. Trimming removed 4 bases from V and 9 bases from J, with 24 bases in between. The CDR3 reads CASSRPALARVGTQYF. The CDR3 DNA follows: TGTGCCAGCAGCCGACCCGCTCTGGCGCGGGTAGGGACGCAGTATTTT.

The genes are TRBV24-1 and TRBJ2-2, with D hard to call. The V gene lost 0 bases and the J gene lost 6 bases, with 4 bases spanning the gap. The CDR3 has 13 residues. The germline V gene has CDR1 KGHDR and CDR2 SFDVKD. This CDR3 is CATSDLHPGELFF. The DNA for the CDR3 is TGTGCCACCAGTGATTTGCATCCCGGGGAGCTGTTTTTT.